Listed here are 19 T cell receptor beta chains from one sample, sequenced in a study of CD8 T cells in Susac syndrome. A quantity of roughly 0.5 to 1 ug RNA underwent reverse transcription using random hexamers. TCRdb re-analysed the immunoSEQ multiplex PCR reads in MiXCR, keeping a single row per CDR3 protein. The sample shows about 400,000 distinct CDR3 sequences, 85% of them seen only once. Input material: CD8+ T cells from PBMCs. These receptors were taken from a human donor with multiple sclerosis.

About this clonotype itself: The junction departs from germline at one end; a sequencing error may be responsible. The rearrangement uses TRBV12-3 or TRBV12-4 and TRBJ1-5, with D unclear. The length of the CDR3 is 17 residues. The CDR3 here is CASSFLSGRRINRPQHF. The DNA of the CDR3 is TGTGCCAGCAGTTTTCTCAGTGGGCGCCGTATCAATCGGCCCCAGCATTTT.

The chain has TRBV19 and TRBJ2-6; D gene uncertain. CDR1 LNHDA and CDR2 SQIVND come from the germline V gene (reference sequence). The CDR3 contains 16 residues. Trimming shortened V by 3 bases and J by 0 bases, and 9 bases separated the two germline ends. The DNA of the CDR3 is TGTGCCAGTAGTATCCCCGCAACCTCTGGGGCCAACGTCCTGACTTTC. As protein: CASSIPATSGANVLTF.

This chain joins TRBV29-1 and TRBJ2-5; 7 nucleotides line up with TRBD1. CDR1 and CDR2 from the germline V gene are SQVTM and ANQGSEA. The CDR3 spans 12 residues. V shed 5 bases, J shed 3 bases, and the junction held 3 bases outside the gene matches. The CDR3 here is CSVPDREETQYF. In nucleotides, the CDR3 is TGCAGCGTTCCTGACAGGGAAGAGACCCAGTACTTC.

V gene TRBV5-5 combines with J gene TRBJ2-1; D unresolved. The V end lost 7 bases, the J end lost 4 bases, and 18 bases lay between the germline ends. There are 15 residues in the CDR3. The V gene's germline CDR1 is SGHKS and CDR2 YYEKEE (reference sequence). Written as DNA, the CDR3 is TGTGCCAGCGACTCCAGGCTCCAAGGTTACAATGAGCAGTTCTTC. Its translation is CASDSRLQGYNEQFF.

The rearrangement uses TRBV5-1 and TRBJ2-1, with 10 bases lining up with TRBD2. In germline, CDR1 is SGHRS, CDR2 YFSETQ. J gave up 8 bases and V 2 bases, and 7 bases lay outside the gene matches. CDR3 length: 15 amino acids. The CDR3 coding sequence is TGCGCCAGCAGCTTAGCGGGAGGGCGTCGGTATGAGCAGTTCTTC. Translation: CASSLAGGRRYEQFF.

This chain connects TRBV20-1 to TRBJ1-2; D gene ambiguous. CDR1 is DFQATT and CDR2 is SNEGSKA in the germline V gene (reference sequence). The CDR3 is made up of 13 amino acids. Trimming took 1 base from V and 3 from J, leaving 9 bases between them. In nucleotides, the CDR3 is TGCAGTGCTAGAGGGGTGGGTGACTATGGCTACACCTTC. This codes for CSARGVGDYGYTF.

This sequence joins TRBV20-1 and TRBJ2-1; TRBD2 matches at 11 bases. V gave up 5 bases and J gave up 5 bases; unmatched junction bases: 5. The germline gives CDR1 DFQATT, CDR2 SNEGSKA (reference sequence). The CDR3 length is 14 residues. CDR3 region: CSAHPLAGDNEQFF. CDR3 DNA sequence: TGCAGTGCTCACCCACTAGCGGGAGACAATGAGCAGTTCTTC.

The chain is built from TRBV29-1 and TRBJ2-7, with TRBD1 matching 7 bases. This CDR3 is 15 amino acids long. Trimming removed 3 bases from V and 1 base from J; junction bases left unmatched: 9. The germline gives CDR1 SQVTM, CDR2 ANQGSEA. CDR3 bases: TGCAGCGTTGAGACTTCCGGGACAGAATCCTACGAGCAGTACTTC. It specifies CSVETSGTESYEQYF.

The genes are TRBV6-5 and TRBJ1-2, with D perhaps TRBD1 (6 bases). CDR3 length: 15 residues. Germline V gives CDR1 MNHEY, CDR2 SVGAGI. V was trimmed by 6 bases and J by 8 bases, leaving 22 bases between them. CDR3 sequence: CASRLAWGARFGYTF. CDR3 sequence (DNA): TGTGCCAGCAGACTTGCTTGGGGGGCACGATTCGGCTACACCTTC.

The chain has TRBV20-1 and TRBJ2-5; TRBD2 is a possible D gene (6 bases). Trimming pared 5 bases from V and 4 bases from J, leaving 17 bases between. Germline V gene sequence: CDR1 DFQATT, CDR2 SNEGSKA (reference sequence). The CDR3 is 14 residues long. Written as DNA, the CDR3 is TGCAGTGCTGGACCTGAAGACGGGAGAGAGACCCAGTACTTC. This encodes CSAGPEDGRETQYF.

The V gene is TRBV28, the J gene TRBJ2-7, with a possible D match to TRBD1 (6 bases). Germline V gene sequence: CDR1 MDHEN, CDR2 SYDVKM. V dropped 3 bases and J dropped 9 bases, with 24 bases sitting between them. The CDR3 runs 16 residues. The CDR3 bases are TGTGCCAGCAGTTTCGGAAGGGGGACCTCCTACGAGGTGCAGTACTTC. This translates into CASSFGRGTSYEVQYF.

The chain is built from TRBV6-5 and TRBJ1-1; maybe TRBD1 (5 bases). The CDR3 runs to 19 residues. Germline-derived CDR1 and CDR2 are MNHEY and SVGAGI. Trimming removed 3 bases from V and 4 bases from J, with 27 bases in between. CDR3 coding DNA: TGTGCCAGCAGTTATTGGGGGTCCGCGGGGAATTCTCCGGGCACTGAAGCTTTCTTT. Encoded protein: CASSYWGSAGNSPGTEAFF.

V usage is TRBV7-9 and J usage is TRBJ2-3; D is uncertain. The germline gives CDR1 SEHNR, CDR2 FQNEAQ (reference sequence). Trimming cost V 3 bases and J 1 base, with 11 bases left between them. The CDR3 sequence is 15 residues long. CDR3 nucleotides: TGTGCCAGCAGCTTGGTAGACCGAGGCACAGATACGCAGTATTTT. Translating gives CASSLVDRGTDTQYF.

The chain links TRBV10-3 to TRBJ1-2, with D maybe TRBD1 (6 bases). The CDR3 is 13 residues long. Germline lookup yields CDR1 ENHRY and CDR2 SYGVKD. Trimming shortened V by 4 bases and J by 6 bases, and 12 bases separated the two germline ends. This CDR3 reads CAISVGGRDGYTF. DNA for the CDR3: TGTGCCATCAGTGTCGGGGGGCGGGATGGCTACACCTTC.

The rearrangement links TRBV5-1 to TRBJ2-5, with 12 positions matching TRBD1. CDR1 and CDR2 from the germline V gene are SGHRS and YFSETQ. This CDR3 contains 16 residues. V lost 3 bases, J lost 3 bases, and 6 bases stayed unmatched. The DNA for the CDR3 is TGCGCCAGCAGCTACCCGGGACAGGGGGCTGAAGAGACCCAGTACTTC. It yields the protein CASSYPGQGAEETQYF.

V and J are TRBV30 and TRBJ1-1; possible D gene TRBD1, 6 bases. V lost 0 bases to trimming and J lost 7 bases, with 12 bases between them. The germline V gene encodes CDR1 GTSNPN and CDR2 SVGIG (reference sequence). The CDR3 totals 13 residues. This CDR3 reads CAWSVGGSYEAFF. As DNA, the CDR3 is TGTGCCTGGAGTGTAGGGGGTAGCTATGAAGCTTTCTTT.

The chain couples TRBV9 to TRBJ2-7; D gene unclear. Germline lookup yields CDR1 SGDLS and CDR2 YYNGEE. The length of the CDR3 is 13 residues. With 3 bases removed from V and 1 base from J, the gap between germline ends came to 8 bases. CDR3 DNA: TGTGCCAGCAGCGCGCCCAATTCCTACGAGCAGTACTTC. Amino acids: CASSAPNSYEQYF.

V gene TRBV4-1 combines with J gene TRBJ1-3; D ambiguous. Germline V gene sequence: CDR1 MGHRA, CDR2 YSYEKL. The CDR3 spans 17 residues. The V end was cut by 1 base, the J end by 0 bases, with 13 bases between. The CDR3 region is CASSQGIPFSSGNTIYF. For the CDR3, the DNA is TGCGCCAGCAGCCAAGGAATTCCCTTCTCCTCTGGAAACACCATATATTTT.

The V call is TRBV5-4, the J call TRBJ2-2, with 7 bases aligning to TRBD2. The V gene end was trimmed by 2 bases and the J gene end by 5 bases; junction bases not matched to a gene: 3. The CDR3 loop spans 14 amino acids. Germline-derived CDR1 and CDR2 are SGHNT and YYREEE (reference sequence). CDR3 DNA sequence: TGTGCCAGCAGCTTCGGGGAGGGGACCGGGGAGCTGTTTTTT. It codes for CASSFGEGTGELFF.